A selection of T cell receptor beta chains follows, all from one sample in a study of blood T cell repertoires in COVID-19. Clones were read by immunoSEQ multiplex PCR, and TCRdb kept only the in-frame ones, dropping some. Counted here are roughly 520,000 clones, 88% occurring once; the ten biggest clones make up approximately 1.8%. Material: PBMCs or T cells enriched from blood (not recorded which). The receptors come from a woman aged 40-49 years who had recovered from COVID-19. The conserved cysteine and the conserved F or W are not part of the CDR3 here.

CDR3aa: AWSVWGLRNYGYT
j_gene: TRBJ1-2
v_gene: TRBV30

CDR3aa: ASSRGGASGSSYNEQF
j_gene: TRBJ2-1
v_gene: TRBV4-3

CDR3aa: ASSWAPGAQETQY
j_gene: TRBJ2-5
v_gene: TRBV11-2

CDR3aa: ATSRDPGGSPGYT
j_gene: TRBJ1-2
v_gene: TRBV15

CDR3aa: ASSLPADYSGNTIY
j_gene: TRBJ1-3
v_gene: TRBV19

CDR3aa: ASSLEQGTYGYT
j_gene: TRBJ1-2
v_gene: TRBV11-2

CDR3aa: ASSRGLNTEAF
j_gene: TRBJ1-1
v_gene: TRBV3-1/TRBV3-2

CDR3aa: ASRLAVIYEQY
j_gene: TRBJ2-7
v_gene: TRBV7-2

CDR3aa: ASKDRLLNSGANVLT
j_gene: TRBJ2-6
v_gene: TRBV21-1

CDR3aa: ATSRAGQGAHEQY
j_gene: TRBJ2-7
v_gene: TRBV15